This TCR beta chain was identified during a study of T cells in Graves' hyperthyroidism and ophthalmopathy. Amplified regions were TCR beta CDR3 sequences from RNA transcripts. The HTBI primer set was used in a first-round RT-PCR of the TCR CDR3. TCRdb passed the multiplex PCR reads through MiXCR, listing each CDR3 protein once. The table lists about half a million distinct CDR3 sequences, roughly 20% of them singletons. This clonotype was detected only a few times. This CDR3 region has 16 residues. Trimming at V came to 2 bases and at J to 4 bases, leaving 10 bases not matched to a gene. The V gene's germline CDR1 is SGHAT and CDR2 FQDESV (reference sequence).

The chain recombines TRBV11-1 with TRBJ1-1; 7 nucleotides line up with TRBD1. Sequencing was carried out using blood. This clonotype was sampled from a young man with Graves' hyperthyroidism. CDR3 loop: CASSLRDRAVSTEAFF. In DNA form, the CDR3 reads TGTGCCAGCAGCTTACGAGACAGGGCGGTAAGCACTGAAGCTTTCTTT.